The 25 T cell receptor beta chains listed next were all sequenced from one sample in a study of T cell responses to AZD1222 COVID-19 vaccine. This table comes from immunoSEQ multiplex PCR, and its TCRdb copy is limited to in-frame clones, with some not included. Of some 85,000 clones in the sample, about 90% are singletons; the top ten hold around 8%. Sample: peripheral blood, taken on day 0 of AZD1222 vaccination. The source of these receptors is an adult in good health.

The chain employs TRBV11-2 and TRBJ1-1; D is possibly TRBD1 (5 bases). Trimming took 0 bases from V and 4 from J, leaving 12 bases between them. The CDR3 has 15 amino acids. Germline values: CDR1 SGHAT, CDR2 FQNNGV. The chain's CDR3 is CASSLDPPGSTEAFF. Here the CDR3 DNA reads TGTGCCAGCAGCTTAGATCCCCCAGGGAGCACTGAAGCTTTCTTT.

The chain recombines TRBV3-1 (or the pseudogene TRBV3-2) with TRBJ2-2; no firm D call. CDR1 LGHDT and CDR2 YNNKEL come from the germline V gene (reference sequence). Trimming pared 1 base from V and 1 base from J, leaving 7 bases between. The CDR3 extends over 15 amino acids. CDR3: CASSQGSGNTGELFF. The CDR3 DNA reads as TGTGCCAGCAGCCAAGGTTCGGGGAACACCGGGGAGCTGTTTTTT.

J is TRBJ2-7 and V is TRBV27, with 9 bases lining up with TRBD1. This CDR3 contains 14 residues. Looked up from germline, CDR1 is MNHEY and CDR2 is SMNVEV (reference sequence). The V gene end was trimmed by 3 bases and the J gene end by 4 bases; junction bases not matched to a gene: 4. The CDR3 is CASSFGTGLYEQYF. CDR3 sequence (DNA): TGTGCCAGCAGTTTTGGGACAGGGTTGTACGAGCAGTACTTC.

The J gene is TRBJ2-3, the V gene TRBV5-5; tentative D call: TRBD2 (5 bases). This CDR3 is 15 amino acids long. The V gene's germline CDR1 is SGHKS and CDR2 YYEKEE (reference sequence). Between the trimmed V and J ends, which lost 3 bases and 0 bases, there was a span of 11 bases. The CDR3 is CASSSGLFSTDTQYF. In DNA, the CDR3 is TGTGCCAGCAGCTCTGGACTTTTTAGCACAGATACGCAGTATTTT.

CDR3 sequence: CASSLGLVSGYEQFF. CDR3 nucleotide sequence: TGTGCCAGCTCACTCGGACTAGTTTCTGGGTATGAGCAGTTCTTC. The V and J genes are TRBV18 and TRBJ2-1, with TRBD2 matching over 7 bases. Germline-derived CDR1 and CDR2 are KGHSH and LQKENI. The CDR3 is made up of 15 amino acids. V dropped 4 bases and J dropped 8; count of bases not matched to a gene: 11.

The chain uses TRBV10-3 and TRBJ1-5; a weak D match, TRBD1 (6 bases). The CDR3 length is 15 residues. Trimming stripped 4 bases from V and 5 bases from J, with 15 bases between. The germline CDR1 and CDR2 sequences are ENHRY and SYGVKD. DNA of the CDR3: TGTGCCATCAGTGGGGGAGGGGGGAAGGATCAGCCCCAGCATTTT. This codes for CAISGGGGKDQPQHF.

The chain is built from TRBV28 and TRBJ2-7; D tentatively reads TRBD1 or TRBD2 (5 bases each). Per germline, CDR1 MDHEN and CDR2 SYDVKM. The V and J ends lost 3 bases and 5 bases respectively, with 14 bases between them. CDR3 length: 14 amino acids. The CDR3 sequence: CASSFSSRGNEQYF. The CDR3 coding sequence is TGTGCCAGCAGTTTTTCATCGAGGGGAAACGAGCAGTACTTC.

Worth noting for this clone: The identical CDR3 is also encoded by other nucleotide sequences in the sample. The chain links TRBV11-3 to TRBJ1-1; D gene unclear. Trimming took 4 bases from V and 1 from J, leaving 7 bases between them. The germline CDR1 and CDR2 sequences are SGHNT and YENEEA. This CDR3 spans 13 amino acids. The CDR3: CASSYTQNTEAFF. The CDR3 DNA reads TGTGCCAGCAGCTATACACAGAACACTGAAGCTTTCTTT.

The CDR3 bases are TGTGCCAGCAGCCCTAACGGGGTAGATACGCAGTATTTT. As protein: CASSPNGVDTQYF. The rearrangement uses TRBV7-3 and TRBJ2-3; a weak D match, TRBD2 (5 bases). The CDR3 has 13 amino acids. Germline V CDR1 and CDR2: SGHTA, FQGTGA. V dropped 5 bases and J dropped 5 bases, with 11 bases sitting between them.

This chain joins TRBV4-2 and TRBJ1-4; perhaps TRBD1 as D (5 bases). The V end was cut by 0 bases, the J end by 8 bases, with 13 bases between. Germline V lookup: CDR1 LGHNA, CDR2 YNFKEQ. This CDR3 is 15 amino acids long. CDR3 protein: CASSQDVLGEEKLFF. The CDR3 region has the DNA TGTGCCAGCAGCCAAGATGTTCTGGGGGAGGAAAAACTGTTTTTT.

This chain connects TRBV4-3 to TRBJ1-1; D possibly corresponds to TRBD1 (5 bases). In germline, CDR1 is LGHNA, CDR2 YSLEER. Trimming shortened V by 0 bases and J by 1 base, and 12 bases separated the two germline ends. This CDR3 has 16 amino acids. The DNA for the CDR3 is TGCGCCAGCAGCCAAGATGGGAGACAGCGGAACACTGAAGCTTTCTTT. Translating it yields CASSQDGRQRNTEAFF.

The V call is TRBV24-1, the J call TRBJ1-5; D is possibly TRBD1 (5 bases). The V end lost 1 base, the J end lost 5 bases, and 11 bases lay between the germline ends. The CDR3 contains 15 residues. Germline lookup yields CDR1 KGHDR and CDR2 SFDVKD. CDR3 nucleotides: TGTGCCACCAGTGATTTTCAGGAAGGGGATCAGCCCCAGCATTTT. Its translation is CATSDFQEGDQPQHF.

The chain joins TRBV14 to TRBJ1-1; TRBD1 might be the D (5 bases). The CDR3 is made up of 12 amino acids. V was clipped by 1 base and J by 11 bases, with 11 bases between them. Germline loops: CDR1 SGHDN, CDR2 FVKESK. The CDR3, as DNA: TGTGCCAGCAGCCAAGGTAGGGGTACGGCTTTCTTT. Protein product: CASSQGRGTAFF.

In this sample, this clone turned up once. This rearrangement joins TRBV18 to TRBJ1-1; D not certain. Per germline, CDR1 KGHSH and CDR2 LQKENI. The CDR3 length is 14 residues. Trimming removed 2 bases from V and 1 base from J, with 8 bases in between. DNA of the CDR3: TGTGCCAGCTCACCATCAGAGGGGAACACTGAAGCTTTCTTT. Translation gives CASSPSEGNTEAFF.

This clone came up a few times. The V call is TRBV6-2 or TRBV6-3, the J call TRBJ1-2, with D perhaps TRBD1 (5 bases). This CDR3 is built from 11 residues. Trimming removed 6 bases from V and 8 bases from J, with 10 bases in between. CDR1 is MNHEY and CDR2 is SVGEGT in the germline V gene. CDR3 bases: TGTGCCAGCAGCCCTAAGGGGGGCTACACCTTC. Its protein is CASSPKGGYTF.

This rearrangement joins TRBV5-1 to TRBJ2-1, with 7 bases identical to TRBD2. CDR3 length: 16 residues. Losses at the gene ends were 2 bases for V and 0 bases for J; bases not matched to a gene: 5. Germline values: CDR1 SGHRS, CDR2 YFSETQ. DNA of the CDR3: TGCGCCAGCAGCTTTGAGGCGGGAGACTCCTACAATGAGCAGTTCTTC. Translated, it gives CASSFEAGDSYNEQFF.

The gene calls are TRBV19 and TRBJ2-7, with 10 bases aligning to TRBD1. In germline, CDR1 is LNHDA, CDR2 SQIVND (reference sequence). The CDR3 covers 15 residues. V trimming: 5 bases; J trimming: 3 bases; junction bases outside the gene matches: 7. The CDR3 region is CASSPRGQGFYEQYF. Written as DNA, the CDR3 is TGTGCCAGTAGTCCGAGGGGACAGGGGTTCTACGAGCAGTACTTC.

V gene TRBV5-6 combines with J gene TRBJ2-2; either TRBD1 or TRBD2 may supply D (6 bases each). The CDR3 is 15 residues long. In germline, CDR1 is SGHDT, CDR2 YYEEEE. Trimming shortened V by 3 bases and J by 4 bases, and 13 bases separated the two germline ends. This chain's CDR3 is CASSWWGAGTGELFF. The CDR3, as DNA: TGTGCCAGCAGCTGGTGGGGGGCGGGCACCGGGGAGCTGTTTTTT.

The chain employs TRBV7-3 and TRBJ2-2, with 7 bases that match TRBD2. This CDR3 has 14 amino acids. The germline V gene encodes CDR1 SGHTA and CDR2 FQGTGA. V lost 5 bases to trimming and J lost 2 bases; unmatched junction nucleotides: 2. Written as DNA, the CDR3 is TGTGCCAGCAGCCGGGACTACAACACCGGGGAGCTGTTTTTT. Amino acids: CASSRDYNTGELFF.

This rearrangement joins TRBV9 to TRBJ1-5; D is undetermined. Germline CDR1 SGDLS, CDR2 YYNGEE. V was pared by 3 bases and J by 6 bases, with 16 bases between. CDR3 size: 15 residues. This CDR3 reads CASSAFESVLQPQHF. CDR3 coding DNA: TGTGCCAGCAGCGCTTTTGAGTCAGTCCTTCAGCCCCAGCATTTT.

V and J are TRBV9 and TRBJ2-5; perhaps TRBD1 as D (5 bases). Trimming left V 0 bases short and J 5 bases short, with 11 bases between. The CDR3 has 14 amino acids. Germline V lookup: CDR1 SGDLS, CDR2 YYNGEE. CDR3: CASSVGGRAETQYF. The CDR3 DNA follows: TGTGCCAGCAGCGTAGGAGGCAGGGCCGAGACCCAGTACTTC.

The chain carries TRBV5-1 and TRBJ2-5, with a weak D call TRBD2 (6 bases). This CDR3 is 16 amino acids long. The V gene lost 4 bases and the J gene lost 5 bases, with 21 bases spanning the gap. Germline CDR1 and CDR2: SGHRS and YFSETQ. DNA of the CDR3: TGCGCCAGCAGCCTCGTAGCGGAGAGGTTGTGGGAGACCCAGTACTTC. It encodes CASSLVAERLWETQYF.

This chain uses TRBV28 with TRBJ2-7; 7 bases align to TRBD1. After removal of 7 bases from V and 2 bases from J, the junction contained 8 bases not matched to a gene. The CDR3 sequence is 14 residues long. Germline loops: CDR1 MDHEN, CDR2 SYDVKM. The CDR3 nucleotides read TGTGCCAGCATACAGGGGTGGGCTACCTACGAGCAGTACTTC. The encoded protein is CASIQGWATYEQYF. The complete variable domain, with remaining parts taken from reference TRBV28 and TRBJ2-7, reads DVKVTQSSRYLVKRTGEKVFLECVQDMDHENMFWYRQDPGLGLRLIYFSYDVKMKEKGDIPEGYSVSREKKERFSLILESASTNQTSMYLCASIQGWATYEQYFGPGTRLTVT.

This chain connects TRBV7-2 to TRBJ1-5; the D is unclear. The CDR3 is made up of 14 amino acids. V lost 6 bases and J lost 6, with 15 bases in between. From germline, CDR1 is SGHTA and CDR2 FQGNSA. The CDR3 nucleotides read TGTGCCAGCAGTCAAGCTCTGGCGGGTCAGCCCCAGCATTTT. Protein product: CASSQALAGQPQHF. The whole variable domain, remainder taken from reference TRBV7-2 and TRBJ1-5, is GAGVSQSPSNKVTEKGKDVELRCDPISGHTALYWYRQSLGQGLEFLIYFQGNSAPDKSGLPSDRFSAERTGGSVSTLTIQRTQQEDSAVYLCASSQALAGQPQHFGDGTRLSIL.

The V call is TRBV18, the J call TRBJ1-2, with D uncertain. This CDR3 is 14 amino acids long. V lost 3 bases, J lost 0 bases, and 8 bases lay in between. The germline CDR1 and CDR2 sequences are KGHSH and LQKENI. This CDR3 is CASSPAEANYGYTF. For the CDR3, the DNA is TGTGCCAGCTCACCGGCGGAAGCTAACTATGGCTACACCTTC.